The rows below give T cell receptor beta chains drawn from one sample of a study of PD-L1 blockade in urothelial cancer. The assay was immunoSEQ multiplex PCR, and TCRdb's table has in-frame clones only and misses some. The sample has more than 90,000 clones; around four fifths are singletons. This specimen was PBMCs, taken around atezolizumab (anti-PD-L1) treatment. These receptor sequences come from a man between 65 and 85 years old with urothelial cancer. Each CDR3 is given with its conserved first and last residue.

TRBJ2-3 TRBV9 CASSVKGGRTDTQYF
TRBJ2-5 TRBV14 CASSQGAAGRPGETQYF
TRBJ2-1 TRBV7-2 CASLKGVGLYNEQFF
TRBJ2-5 TRBV6-1 CASSASMRSQKTQYF
TRBJ1-5 TRBV28 CASSTSPGQGNQPQHF
TRBJ1-1 TRBV6-5 CASSFGIRGTEAFF
TRBJ2-7 TRBV4-3 CASSQDLTGSDEQYF
TRBJ2-2 TRBV18 CASSLKTSGNTGELFF
TRBJ2-2 TRBV9 CASSPRQTTGELFF
TRBJ2-3 TRBV19 CASSNDRVGRTDTQYF
TRBJ2-3 TRBV5-1 CASSLAGVPDTQYF
TRBJ2-3 TRBV9 CASSVELADTQYF
TRBJ2-1 TRBV5-5 CASSAPAGNEQFF
TRBJ1-4 TRBV29-1 CSVKDRDEKLFF
TRBJ2-1 TRBV27 CASRQAGGTYNEQFF
TRBJ1-4 TRBV4-2 CASTQGTGVKKLFF
TRBJ1-2 TRBV6-5 CASSEETGVGGYTF
TRBJ1-4 TRBV14 CASSQMVGAWGEKLFF
TRBJ1-2 TRBV19 CASSFWGGQGNYGYTF
TRBJ1-5 TRBV15 CATSRARLSNQPQHF
TRBJ2-6 TRBV5-5 CASSLVQGSGANVLTF
TRBJ2-3 TRBV9 CASSVATAGLAFDTQYF
TRBJ2-2 TRBV5-1 CASSLETGDTGELFF
TRBJ2-3 TRBV5-1 CASSELADYTDTQYF
TRBJ1-4 TRBV19 CASSGLGQGNEKLFF
TRBJ2-1 TRBV7-6 CASSPTARGQGSEQFF
TRBJ2-7 TRBV7-2 CASSSNSLVYEQYF
TRBJ2-7 TRBV5-4 CASSPGASGRANYEQYF
TRBJ2-2 TRBV25-1 CATSPRENTGELFF
TRBJ1-2 TRBV6-1 CASSASSNYGYTF
TRBJ1-4 TRBV5-4 CASSPRQGANEKLFF
TRBJ1-4 TRBV11-3 CASSFQEGNEKLFF
TRBJ1-1 TRBV7-2 CASSPGGNTEAFF
TRBJ2-1 TRBV30 CAWGSPPSVNEQFF
TRBJ1-4 TRBV19 CASSTSGATNEKLFF
TRBJ2-5 TRBV5-1 CASSFNSGGQETQYF
TRBJ1-2 TRBV12-5 CASVSVGYHGYTF
TRBJ2-7 TRBV9 CASSPRQGAYEQYF
TRBJ1-1 TRBV7-3 CASSLTGGETEAFF
TRBJ2-3 TRBV20-1 CSATSGDTQYF
TRBJ1-1 TRBV18 CASSPFGTGNTEAFF
TRBJ1-1 TRBV6-5 CASSYSGTPGGAFF
TRBJ1-2 TRBV5-5 CASSLAWTPGVGYTF
TRBJ1-1 TRBV6-6 CASSNTGSLTEAFF